Included here is one T cell receptor (beta chain) sequence, with context. This record comes from a study of T cell changes during pregnancy in multiple sclerosis. The CDR3 spans 17 residues. Looked up from germline, CDR1 is ENHRY and CDR2 is SYGVKD. V was clipped by 3 bases and J by 4 bases; unmatched bases: 14. TCRdb keeps only in-frame clones here, not all; method: immunoSEQ multiplex PCR. The sample consists of about 64,000 clones, 90% of them appearing once. The TCR was taken from a female donor in good health, enrolled as a control in a pregnancy study. The specimen comprised peripheral blood, sampled in the third trimester of pregnancy. The chain joins TRBV10-3 to TRBJ1-2, with 7 bases aligning to TRBD1. The CDR3 reads CAISDQKGAGGGYGYTF. CDR3 nucleotide sequence: TGTGCCATCAGTGACCAAAAAGGGGCAGGGGGTGGCTATGGCTACACCTTC.